This T cell receptor (beta chain) derives from a study of early stage breast cancer tumors. V shed 0 bases and J 6 bases; nucleotides not matched to a gene: 4. Germline V gene sequence: CDR1 SGHRS, CDR2 YFSETQ. There are 14 residues in the CDR3. Each sample had two DNA replicates, about 0.52 ug blood or 1.5 ug tissue. Clones were sequenced by immunoSEQ multiplex PCR, and TCRdb holds only the in-frame ones, with some missing. The sample has some 75,000 clones, roughly 84% seen once; the top ten hold 3% to 3.5%. The chain joins TRBV5-1 to TRBJ2-5, with 8 nucleotides matching TRBD1. Sequencing was done on a sample of blood. The TCR originated in a person aged 55-75 years with breast cancer. CDR3 sequence (DNA): TGCGCCAGCAGCTTGGCTGACAGGGGTCAGACCCAGTACTTC. It encodes CASSLADRGQTQYF.